Following are 29 T cell receptor beta chains from one sample sequenced in a study of response to subunit inactivated influenza vaccine. TCRdb re-called the RT-PCR reads with MiXCR, one entry per CDR3 protein. The table has about 610,000 distinct CDR3 sequences, 11% to 15% seen once; the top ten hold more than 9.5%. Here the sequenced sample was PBMCs from blood, taken roughly 12 days after vaccination. These receptors were taken from a man aged 50-59 years who received an inactivated influenza vaccine.

This clonotype has ten or more counts. The V and J genes are TRBV5-1 and TRBJ1-1; D unclear. Per germline, CDR1 SGHRS and CDR2 YFSETQ. V shed 4 bases and J shed 3 bases, with 10 bases lying between them. This CDR3 is built from 13 residues. The CDR3 DNA is TGCGCCAGCAGCAGCCGGCAAGACACTGAAGCTTTCTTT. It translates to CASSSRQDTEAFF.

This clonotype was counted a few times. The gene calls are TRBV28 and TRBJ2-1; D is unclear. The V gene's germline CDR1 is MDHEN and CDR2 SYDVKM. V dropped 3 bases and J dropped 6 bases, with 6 bases sitting between them. This CDR3 comprises 12 residues. Here the CDR3 DNA reads TGTGCCAGCAGTTTCCCTCCCAATGAGCAGTTCTTC. Encoded protein: CASSFPPNEQFF.

This CDR3 reads CASSRYPDNSPLHF. DNA of the CDR3: TGTGCCAGCAGCCGCTACCCTGATAATTCACCCCTCCACTTT. V usage is TRBV5-6 and J usage is TRBJ1-6; D remains unclear. The germline gives CDR1 SGHDT, CDR2 YYEEEE. Trimming took 4 bases from V and 5 from J, leaving 10 bases between them. This CDR3 region has 14 residues. Based on the CDR3 plus reference TRBV5-6 and TRBJ1-6, the full variable domain is DAGVTQSPTHLIKTRGQQVTLRCSPKSGHDTVSWYQQALGQGPQFIFQYYEEEERQRGNFPDRFSGHQFPNYSSELNVNALLLGDSALYLCASSRYPDNSPLHFGNGTRLTVT.

The sample holds a few counts of this clonotype. V usage is TRBV6-1 and J usage is TRBJ2-3; 9 bases are a match to TRBD1. This CDR3 region has 15 residues. The trim removed 6 bases at V and 3 bases at J, leaving 7 bases unmatched. CDR1 MNHNS and CDR2 SASEGT come from the germline V gene. Here the CDR3 DNA reads TGTGCCAGCAGGGACACAGGGGGCCGTACAGATACGCAGTATTTT. This encodes CASRDTGGRTDTQYF.

This clonotype was seen more than once but under ten times. The chain combines TRBV20-1 with TRBJ2-6; possible D gene TRBD1, 5 bases. V shed 5 bases and J shed 3 bases, with 14 bases lying between them. CDR1 is DFQATT, CDR2 SNEGSKA, per germline (reference sequence). The CDR3 length is 15 residues. The CDR3: CSAPRAGLGANVLTF. CDR3 coding DNA: TGCAGTGCTCCCCGAGCAGGGCTTGGGGCCAACGTCCTGACTTTC.

This clonotype was seen only a few times. The chain links TRBV5-1 to TRBJ2-5, with TRBD1 as a possible D gene (6 bases). V lost 0 bases and J lost 4, with 13 bases in between. In germline, CDR1 is SGHRS, CDR2 YFSETQ. The CDR3 is 15 residues long. CDR3 in amino acids: CASSLVQGRGETQYF. CDR3 coding DNA: TGCGCCAGCAGCTTGGTACAGGGACGGGGAGAGACCCAGTACTTC.

This chain joins TRBV6-2 or TRBV6-3 and TRBJ1-5; TRBD1 matches at 8 bases. CDR1 is MNHEY and CDR2 is SVGEGT in the germline V gene. The CDR3 runs 14 residues. Losses at the gene ends were 6 bases for V and 5 bases for J; bases not matched to a gene: 6. CDR3 nucleotides: TGTGCCAGCAGCCGCGGACAGGGATATCAGCCCCAGCATTTT. Amino acid sequence: CASSRGQGYQPQHF.

The chain joins TRBV24-1 to TRBJ2-5; the match to TRBD1 covers 7 bases. The V gene's germline CDR1 is KGHDR and CDR2 SFDVKD. The CDR3 has 13 amino acids. V gave up 6 bases and J gave up 4 bases; unmatched junction bases: 4. The CDR3 DNA sequence: TGTGCCACCAGTATTACAGGGGCAGAGACCCAGTACTTC. Amino acids: CATSITGAETQYF.

The chain has TRBV10-3 and TRBJ2-3; 10 nucleotides line up with TRBD2. CDR1 ENHRY and CDR2 SYGVKD come from the germline V gene. The CDR3 has 15 amino acids. With V trimmed by 6 bases and J by 4 bases, 7 bases remained unmatched. In nucleotides, the CDR3 is TGTGCCATCAGAGGTAGCGGGGGGCAAGCAGATACGCAGTATTTT. Amino acid sequence: CAIRGSGGQADTQYF.

The gene calls are TRBV5-1 and TRBJ2-1; 7 bases line up with TRBD2. The length of the CDR3 is 16 residues. CDR1 is SGHRS, CDR2 YFSETQ, per germline. V lost 4 bases to trimming and J lost 4 bases; unmatched junction nucleotides: 11. CDR3 sequence: CASSPGTGTKYNEQFF. The CDR3 DNA sequence: TGCGCCAGCAGCCCGGGTACCGGGACTAAGTACAATGAGCAGTTCTTC.

V usage is TRBV2 and J usage is TRBJ1-2, with 7 bases aligning to TRBD1. V was pared by 6 bases and J by 8 bases, with 12 bases of the junction left unmatched. The germline CDR1 and CDR2 sequences are SNHLY and FYNNEI. The CDR3 covers 14 residues. The DNA for the CDR3 is TGTGCCAGCAGCCCCTCCCCACAGGGGTACGGCTACACCTTC. Residues: CASSPSPQGYGYTF.

This clonotype was picked up a small number of times. The CDR3 protein is CASSLGWGGLSYNEQFF. The DNA for the CDR3 is TGTGCCAGCAGCTTAGGGTGGGGAGGGTTATCCTACAATGAGCAGTTCTTC. The rearrangement joins TRBV7-2 to TRBJ2-1; 7 bases fit TRBD2. The length of the CDR3 is 17 residues. The V gene end was trimmed by 1 base and the J gene end by 1 base; junction bases not matched to a gene: 7. Germline CDR1 is SGHTA and CDR2 is FQGNSA.

This clonotype was counted only a few times. The chain links TRBV27 to TRBJ1-6; a weak D match, TRBD1 (5 bases). The CDR3 consists of 16 residues. Trimming shortened V by 3 bases and J by 10 bases, and 19 bases separated the two germline ends. Germline-derived CDR1 and CDR2 are MNHEY and SMNVEV (reference sequence). The CDR3 nucleotides are TGTGCCAGCAGTTTGTGGGCTGCCGGGGGAAGGTCACCCCTCCACTTT. Protein: CASSLWAAGGRSPLHF.

The table lists this clonotype with a few counts. This chain links TRBV20-1 with TRBJ2-3; no clear D. This CDR3 is 15 amino acids long. The germline V gene has CDR1 DFQATT and CDR2 SNEGSKA (reference sequence). Deletions cut 2 bases from V and 0 bases from J, with 12 bases between. The CDR3 protein is CSARNWRRSTDTQYF. DNA for the CDR3: TGCAGTGCTAGAAACTGGCGCCGCAGCACAGATACGCAGTATTTT.

The chain uses TRBV4-1 and TRBJ2-5, with D unclear. V was shortened by 1 base and J by 1 base, with 10 bases between the two germline ends. CDR1 MGHRA and CDR2 YSYEKL come from the germline V gene. The CDR3 length is 15 residues. CDR3 DNA: TGCGCCAGCAGCCAAGGGATAGTAGGCCAAGAGACCCAGTACTTC. Encoded protein: CASSQGIVGQETQYF.

This clonotype was seen a few times. This chain links TRBV5-1 with TRBJ1-2; 7 positions match TRBD1. Trimming at V came to 5 bases and at J to 0 bases, leaving 10 bases not matched to a gene. This CDR3 contains 16 residues. Germline V gene lookup returns CDR1 SGHRS and CDR2 YFSETQ. DNA for the CDR3: TGCGCCAGCAGATCGCAAGGGACAGACGCTAACTATGGCTACACCTTC. This translates into CASRSQGTDANYGYTF.

The chain has TRBV23-1 and TRBJ2-7, with D tentatively TRBD1 (5 bases). TRBV23-1 is flagged as an ORF with uncertain function. The V and J ends lost 4 bases and 2 bases respectively, with 15 bases between them. This CDR3 has 15 amino acids. The CDR3 coding sequence is TGCGCCAGCAGTCCCCGGCAGGGTTGCCCCTACGAGCAGTACTTC. Protein sequence: CASSPRQGCPYEQYF.

This clonotype was found a few times. This rearrangement joins TRBV5-1 to TRBJ1-4, with TRBD1 identical over 7 bases. CDR1 and CDR2 (germline): SGHRS, YFSETQ. CDR3 length: 15 residues. V shed 0 bases, J shed 7 bases, and the junction held 6 bases outside the gene matches. CDR3 sequence reads: CASSLGQGMLEKLFF. Here the CDR3 DNA reads TGCGCCAGCAGCTTGGGACAGGGTATGCTTGAAAAACTGTTTTTT.

This chain uses TRBV7-9 with TRBJ2-7; 7 nucleotides align to TRBD2. Trimming took 1 base from V and 5 from J; bases not matched to a gene: 5. Germline V gene data show CDR1 as SEHNR and CDR2 as FQNEAQ (reference sequence). The CDR3 sequence is 14 residues long. CDR3 amino acids: CASSLERLANEQYF. The CDR3 DNA is TGTGCCAGCAGCTTAGAACGACTAGCTAACGAGCAGTACTTC.

The rearrangement joins TRBV12-3 or TRBV12-4 to TRBJ2-2; D might be TRBD2 (5 bases). The CDR3 spans 14 residues. Trimming shortened V by 3 bases and J by 4 bases, and 9 bases separated the two germline ends. CDR3 sequence: CASSLDFSTGELFF. In DNA form, the CDR3 reads TGTGCCAGCAGTTTGGACTTCTCCACCGGGGAGCTGTTTTTT.

The V and J genes are TRBV2 and TRBJ2-1, with D unresolved. Germline CDR1 SNHLY, CDR2 FYNNEI. CDR3 length: 14 amino acids. V dropped 7 bases and J dropped 1 base, with 11 bases sitting between them. The CDR3 DNA reads TGTGCCAGCACCAAACAGAATTCCTACAATGAGCAGTTCTTC. Its protein is CASTKQNSYNEQFF.

This clonotype was seen ten or more times. Relative to the germline gene, one junction end is altered; a read error may explain this. The V and J genes are TRBV5-1 and TRBJ2-5; D uncertain. The germline gives CDR1 SGHRS, CDR2 YFSETQ. The CDR3 contains 13 residues. CDR3 coding DNA: TGTGCCAGCAGCTTGGACGGTGGGGAGACCCAGTACTTC. The encoded protein is CASSLDGGETQYF.

The chain couples TRBV11-2 to TRBJ2-2; 14 bases match TRBD2. J gave up 0 bases and V 5 bases, and 8 bases lay outside the gene matches. The CDR3 contains 19 residues. Germline values: CDR1 SGHAT, CDR2 FQNNGV. The chain's CDR3 is CASSPRTSGRTANTGELFF. CDR3 in DNA: TGTGCCAGCAGCCCACGGACTAGCGGGAGGACCGCGAACACCGGGGAGCTGTTTTTT.

This clonotype was counted between two and nine times. V is TRBV11-3 and J is TRBJ2-3, with D tentatively TRBD1 (6 bases). The CDR3 totals 14 residues. The germline V and J ends were trimmed by 3 bases and 3 bases, with 10 bases remaining between them. Germline-derived CDR1 and CDR2 are SGHNT and YENEEA. The DNA for the CDR3 is TGTGCCAGCAGCTTGACAGGTCCGACAGATACGCAGTATTTT. Translation gives CASSLTGPTDTQYF.

This clonotype was observed a handful of times. V usage is TRBV18 and J usage is TRBJ2-7; TRBD2 might be the D (6 bases). The CDR3 has 13 residues. The germline V and J ends were trimmed by 3 bases and 7 bases, with 13 bases remaining between them. Looked up from germline, CDR1 is KGHSH and CDR2 is LQKENI. The CDR3 sequence is CASSPLVGGEQYF. The CDR3 DNA follows: TGTGCCAGCTCACCTCTGGTCGGAGGGGAGCAGTACTTC.

The V and J genes are TRBV24-1 and TRBJ2-1; no clear D gene. V lost 5 bases and J 10 bases, leaving 8 bases between the germline ends. The CDR3 has 11 residues. Germline CDR1 and CDR2: KGHDR and SFDVKD. This CDR3 reads CATSGVTEQFF. CDR3 DNA: TGTGCCACCAGTGGGGTGACGGAGCAGTTCTTC.

This chain links TRBV7-2 with TRBJ2-2, with TRBD2 identical over 12 bases. Germline lookup yields CDR1 SGHTA and CDR2 FQGNSA. Losses at the gene ends were 4 bases for V and 4 bases for J; bases not matched to a gene: 7. The CDR3 consists of 17 residues. The CDR3 loop reads CASSSRLAGEITGELFF. The CDR3 coding sequence is TGTGCCAGCAGCTCCAGACTAGCGGGAGAGATCACCGGGGAGCTGTTTTTT.

This clonotype was counted many times. The chain carries TRBV28 and TRBJ2-3; 12 nucleotides align to TRBD2. This CDR3 region has 15 residues. CDR1 and CDR2 from the germline V gene are MDHEN and SYDVKM. V gave up 6 bases and J gave up 7 bases; unmatched junction bases: 8. The DNA of the CDR3 is TGTGCCAGCAGACTGACTAGCGGGAGCGCACATACGCAGTATTTT. Translated, it gives CASRLTSGSAHTQYF.

This clonotype was seen only a few times. The V call is TRBV9, the J call TRBJ2-3; D is uncertain. V was trimmed by 0 bases and J by 5 bases, leaving 7 bases between them. Germline CDR1 SGDLS, CDR2 YYNGEE. CDR3 size: 13 residues. DNA of the CDR3: TGTGCCAGCAGCGTAGCCTCGGTAGATACGCAGTATTTT. Translated: CASSVASVDTQYF.